Below, one T cell receptor (beta chain) is given with its context. These data belong to a study of cytomegalovirus exposure and HLA in healthy donors. It was with 60 Vbeta and 13 Jbeta primers that the PCR ran. Using immunoSEQ multiplex PCR, the repertoire was profiled, and TCRdb retains in-frame clones only, with some absent. The sample records 130,000 to 150,000 clones, about four fifths being singletons. Germline V gene data show CDR1 as SGHRS and CDR2 as YFSETQ. V shed 4 bases, J shed 4 bases, and the junction held 5 bases outside the gene matches. The CDR3 is 15 amino acids. The chain carries TRBV5-1 and TRBJ1-1, with 12 bases aligning to TRBD1. This TCR derives from a man in his thirties or forties in good health and CMV-seronegative. Sequencing input: PBMCs. The CDR3 DNA follows: TGCGCCAGCAGCGGGGGGACAGGGGGCTCCACTGAAGCTTTCTTT. It codes for CASSGGTGGSTEAFF.